This T cell receptor (beta chain) emerged from a study of blood T cell repertoires in COVID-19 (dated by TCRdb to 2020 to 2021). Study-wide context: Collaborator samples came from the United States, Italy and Spain and covered acute and convalescent phases of COVID-19. Samples came from the ongoing ImmuneRACE study (first 160 participants) plus 1,254 subjects from 6 global collaborators. A freely available public database, intended as a resource for researchers studying the immune response to SARS-CoV-2, is where the repertoires were released. The material from the prospective study consisted of cDNA or gDNA derived from T cells, B-cell-depleted T cells, or PBMCs. A de-identified subject ID, COVID-19 status, age in years and sex were almost always included in the sample metadata. Deeply sampled blood TCRbeta repertoires from subjects exposed to, actively infected with, or recovered from COVID-19 were included in the dataset. HLA class I and class II types, where available, came from metadata supplied by the sample provider rather than from assay-based typing. General findings and caveats noted by the study authors: How much clinical and demographic metadata was included differed by source and by participant, and the metadata was provided uncurated.

Concerning this clone itself: Its antigen is currently not known. Base qualities are missing; no much larger clone stands one base away.

TCRbeta CDR3 regions were amplified from genomic DNA using the immunoSEQ Assay, a bias-controlled multiplex PCR. On the study's bioinformatics: The number of nucleated cells in each sample was estimated by amplification of reference gene primers within the assay. To quantify the absolute abundance of each unique TCRbeta CDR3 rearrangement, sequence reads were collapsed and filtered. For each sample, productive Simpson clonality was calculated as the square root of Simpson's diversity index over productive rearrangements. As stored in TCRdb, this immuneACCESS dataset retains in-frame rearrangements with V and J assigned. A fraction of the clones does not appear; measured against another copy, unresolved V genes explain less than half of the discrepancy, and the remainder lacks a known reason. V and J calls and clone size are as listed in that table; D and trimming were resolved from the DNA. The sample table holds about 69,000 clones, of which roughly three quarters were seen once. Approximately 15% of the sample comes from the top ten.

Each collaborating institution followed its own protocols to collect whole blood in K2EDTA tubes. For TCRbeta analysis, collaborators shipped samples in one of three forms: frozen whole blood, isolated PBMCs, or DNA extracted from either of those sample types. The source of this sequence is a man in his 60s with acute or convalescent COVID-19. Sequencing was done on a sample of peripheral blood.

The CDR3 loop reads CASSLGAQNIQYF. The nucleotide sequence is given as TGTGCCAGCAGCTTGGGGGCGCAAAACATTCAGTACTTC. This chain is built from TRBV7-9 and TRBJ2-4, and TRBD1 may be the D gene, going by 6 matching bases. The junction shows trimming of 3 bases on V and 5 bases on J, plus 8 bases between the germline ends. The CDR3 runs 13 residues from the cysteine to the phenylalanine. The CDR3 DNA has 39 bases and is translated from base 1. CDR1 and CDR2 were assigned from the germline V gene (reference sequence) as SEHNR and FQNEAQ.